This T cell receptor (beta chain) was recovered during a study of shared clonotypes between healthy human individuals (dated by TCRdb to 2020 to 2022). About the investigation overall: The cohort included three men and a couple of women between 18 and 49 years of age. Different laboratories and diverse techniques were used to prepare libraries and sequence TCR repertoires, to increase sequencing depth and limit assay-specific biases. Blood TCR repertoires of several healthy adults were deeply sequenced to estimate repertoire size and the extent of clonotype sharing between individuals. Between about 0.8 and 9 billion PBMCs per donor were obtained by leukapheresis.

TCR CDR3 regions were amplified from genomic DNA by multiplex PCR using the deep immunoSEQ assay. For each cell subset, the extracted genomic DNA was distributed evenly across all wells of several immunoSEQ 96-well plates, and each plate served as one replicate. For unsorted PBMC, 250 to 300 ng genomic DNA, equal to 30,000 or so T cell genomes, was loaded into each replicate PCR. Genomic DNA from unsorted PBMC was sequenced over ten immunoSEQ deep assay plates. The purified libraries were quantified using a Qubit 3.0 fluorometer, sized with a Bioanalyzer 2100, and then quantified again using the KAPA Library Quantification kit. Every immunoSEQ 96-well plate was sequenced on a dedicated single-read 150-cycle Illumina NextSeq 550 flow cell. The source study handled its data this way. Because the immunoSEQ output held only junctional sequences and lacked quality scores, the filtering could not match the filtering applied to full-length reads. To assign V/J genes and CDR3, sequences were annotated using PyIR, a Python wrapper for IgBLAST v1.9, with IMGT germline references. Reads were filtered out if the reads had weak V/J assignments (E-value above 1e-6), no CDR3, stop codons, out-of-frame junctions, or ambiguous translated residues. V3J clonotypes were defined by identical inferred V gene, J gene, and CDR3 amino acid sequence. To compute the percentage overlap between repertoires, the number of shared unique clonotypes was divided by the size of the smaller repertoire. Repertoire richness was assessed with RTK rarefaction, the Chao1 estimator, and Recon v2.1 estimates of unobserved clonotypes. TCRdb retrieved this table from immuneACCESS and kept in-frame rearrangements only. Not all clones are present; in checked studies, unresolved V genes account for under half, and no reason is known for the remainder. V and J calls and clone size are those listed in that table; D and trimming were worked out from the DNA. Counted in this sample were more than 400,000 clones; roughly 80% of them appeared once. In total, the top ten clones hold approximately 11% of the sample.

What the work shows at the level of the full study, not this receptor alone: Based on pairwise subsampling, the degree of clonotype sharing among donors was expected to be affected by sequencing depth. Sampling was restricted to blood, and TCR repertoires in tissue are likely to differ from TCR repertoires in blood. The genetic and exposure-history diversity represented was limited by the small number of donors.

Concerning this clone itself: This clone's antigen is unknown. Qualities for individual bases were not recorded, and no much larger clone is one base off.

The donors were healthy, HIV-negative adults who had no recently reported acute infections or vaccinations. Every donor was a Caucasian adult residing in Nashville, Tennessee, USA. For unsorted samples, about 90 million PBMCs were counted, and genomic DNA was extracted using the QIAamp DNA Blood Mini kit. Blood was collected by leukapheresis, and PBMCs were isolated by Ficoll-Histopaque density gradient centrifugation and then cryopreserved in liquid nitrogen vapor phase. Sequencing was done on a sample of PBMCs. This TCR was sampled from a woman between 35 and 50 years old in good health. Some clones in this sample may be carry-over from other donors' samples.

In nucleotide form, the sequence is TGTGCCAGCAGCTCCTTCCGGGGCTTTTGTGGGCGGGACGATTACGAGCAGTACTTC. It specifies CASSSFRGFCGRDDYEQYF. The sequence joins TRBV11-3 to TRBJ2-7; the D segment could be TRBD2, given 6 matching bases. The CDR3 runs 19 amino acids, cysteine and phenylalanine included. The entry retains the CDR3 DNA only, 57 bases that are in frame from base 1. V drops 4 bases and J drops 4 bases, leaving 29 bases in between. CDR1 SGHNT and CDR2 YENEEA are derived from the germline V gene. The reference TRBV11-3 and TRBJ2-7 proteins fill in what lies around the CDR3, so the full variable domain reads EAGVVQSPRYKIIEKKQPVAFWCNPISGHNTLYWYLQNLGQGPELLIRYENEEAVDDSQLPKDRFSAERLKGVDSTLKIQPAELGDSAVYLCASSSFRGFCGRDDYEQYFGPGTRLTVT.